The clone carrying this T cell receptor beta chain was picked up a small number of times. Antigen specificity is unknown. Germline assignment: CDR1 MNHNY and CDR2 SVGAGI (reference sequence). Deletions cut 5 bases from V and 0 bases from J, with 19 bases between. The CDR3 extends over 18 amino acids. These data originate in a study of T cell repertoires in cytomegalovirus infection. Study information: Public TCR beta signatures marked donors with CMV infection and the matching HLA.

TCRdb fed the reads into MiXCR, producing one record per CDR3 protein. The repertoire holds about a million distinct CDR3 sequences, with approximately 30% as singletons. Study-wide findings and caveats: There were HLA-C-restricted CMV-specific TCR beta clonotypes dominating the ex vivo response.

Here the sequenced sample was cultured CD8+ T cells from PBMCs, taken from culture after CMV antigen stimulation. This TCR derives from a human donor in good health (CMV status not recorded). Some clones in this sample may be carry-over from other donors' samples. This sequence joins TRBV6-6 and TRBJ2-2; perhaps TRBD2 as D (7 bases). The CDR3 protein is CASSEPRGGGPNTGELFF. CDR3 DNA: TGTGCCAGCAGTGAGCCTCGGGGCGGGGGCCCGAACACCGGGGAGCTGTTTTTT.